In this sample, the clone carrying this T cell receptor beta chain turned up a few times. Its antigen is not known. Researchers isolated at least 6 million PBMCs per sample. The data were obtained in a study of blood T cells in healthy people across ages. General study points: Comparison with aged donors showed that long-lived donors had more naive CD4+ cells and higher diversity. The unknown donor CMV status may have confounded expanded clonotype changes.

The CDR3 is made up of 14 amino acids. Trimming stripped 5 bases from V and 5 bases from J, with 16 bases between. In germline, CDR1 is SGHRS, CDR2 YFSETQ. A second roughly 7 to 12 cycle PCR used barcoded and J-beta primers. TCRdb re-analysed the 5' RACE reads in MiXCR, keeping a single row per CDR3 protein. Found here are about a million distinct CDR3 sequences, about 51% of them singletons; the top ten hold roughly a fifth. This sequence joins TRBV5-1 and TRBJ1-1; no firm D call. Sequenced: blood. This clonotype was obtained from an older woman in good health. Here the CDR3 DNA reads TGCGCCAGCAGATTCCGGGTAGGTGAAACTGAAGCTTTCTTT. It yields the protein CASRFRVGETEAFF.